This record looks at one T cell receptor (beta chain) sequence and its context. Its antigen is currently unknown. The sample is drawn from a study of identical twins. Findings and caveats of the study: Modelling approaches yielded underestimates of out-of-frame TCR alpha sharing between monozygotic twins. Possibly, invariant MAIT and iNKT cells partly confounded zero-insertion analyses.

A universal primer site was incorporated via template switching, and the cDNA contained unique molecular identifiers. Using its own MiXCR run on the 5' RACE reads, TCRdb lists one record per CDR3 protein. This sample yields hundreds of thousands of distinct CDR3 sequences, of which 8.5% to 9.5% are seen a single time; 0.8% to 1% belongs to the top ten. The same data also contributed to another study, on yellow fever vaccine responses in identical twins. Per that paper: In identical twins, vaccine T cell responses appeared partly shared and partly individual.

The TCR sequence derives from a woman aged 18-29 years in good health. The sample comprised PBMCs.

The DNA for the CDR3 is TGTGCCACCAGCAGAGGGACAGGCAAGAACACTGAAGCTTTCTTT. As protein: CATSRGTGKNTEAFF. V is TRBV15 and J is TRBJ1-1; 7 positions agree with TRBD1. The germline V gene encodes CDR1 LNHNV and CDR2 YYDKDF (reference sequence). The CDR3 loop spans 15 amino acids. With 1 base clipped from V and 1 base from J, the junction kept 3 bases outside the gene matches. Supplemented by reference TRBV15 and TRBJ1-1, the full variable domain reads DAMVIQNPRYQVTQFGKPVTLSCSQTLNHNVMYWYQQKSSQAPKLLFHYYDKDFNNEADTPDNFQSRRPNTSFCFLDIRSPGLGDTAMYLCATSRGTGKNTEAFFGQGTRLTVV.